This TCR beta chain came from a study of blood T cell repertoires in COVID-19. Study details: T cells, B-cell-depleted T cells, or PBMCs provided the cDNA or gDNA that served as material.

The trim removed 3 bases at V and 6 bases at J, leaving 6 bases unmatched. The CDR3 is made up of 16 amino acids. Per the germline V gene, CDR1 is ENHRY and CDR2 is SYGVKD. Enrolled during active infection, Seattle patients were then followed longitudinally. Per the study methods: For nucleated cells, counts were estimated from reference gene primer amplification. Only in-frame clones appear in the TCRdb table, and some are missing; sequencing was by immunoSEQ multiplex PCR. That table gives V, J and clone size, and the DNA gave D and trimming. There are 300,000 to 350,000 clones in the sample; about 90% occur only once, and roughly 6.3% lies in the top ten.

Sequences were obtained from peripheral blood. This receptor was taken from a woman aged 50 to 65 with COVID-19, enrolled during active disease. V is TRBV10-3 and J is TRBJ2-1; 12 positions agree with TRBD2. The CDR3 spells CAISELAGGPRNEQFF. Written as DNA, the CDR3 is TGTGCCATCAGTGAACTAGCGGGAGGTCCCCGCAATGAGCAGTTCTTC.